This TCR beta chain was captured in a study of Tregs in tolerant kidney transplant recipients. Findings of the study overall: Biological reproducibility was not directly addressed in this study. Validation in larger populations is needed because few patients were studied.

The table came from immunoSEQ multiplex PCR; TCRdb's copy has only in-frame clones and leaves some out. The sample shows over 60,000 clones, less than 90% of them seen only once. CDR1 SGHRS and CDR2 YFSETQ come from the germline V gene. Trimming removed 0 bases from V and 5 bases from J; junction bases left unmatched: 0. The CDR3 loop spans 15 amino acids. This clone was detected only once. The antigen is not known. Unstimulated Tregs (CD4+CD25+CD127-) and CD4+CD25- non-Tregs were sorted from PBMCs. V and J are TRBV5-1 and TRBJ2-7, with 15 nucleotides matching TRBD2. This TCR was recovered from a human donor who received a combined kidney and bone marrow transplant. Sequencing used CD4+ T cells from blood, obtained before the transplant. DNA of the CDR3: TGCGCCAGCAGCTTGGGGACTAGCGGGAGGGACGAGCAGTACTTC. Translating it yields CASSLGTSGRDEQYF.